The TCR beta chain under discussion was sequenced for a study of cytomegalovirus exposure and HLA in healthy donors. Study conclusions and caveats: Common viral pathogens seemed, in a later analysis, to connect with several of the most significant clusters. A previous analysis found most TCR beta V segments productive roughly 90% or roughly 30% of the time.

The PCR made use of 60 Vbeta and 13 Jbeta primers. Sequencing used immunoSEQ multiplex PCR; TCRdb keeps in-frame clones, though not all of them. This sample has about 170,000 clones, with 75% to 90% found just once. V gave up 6 bases and J gave up 6 bases, with 5 bases separating them. Per germline, CDR1 MDHEN and CDR2 SYDVKM. This CDR3 region has 10 residues. Nominal health characterized the donors when sampled, though unrecorded immune exposures were likely. Regarding this clone: What it binds is unknown.

This chain joins TRBV28 and TRBJ1-2; maybe TRBD1 (5 bases). The sample comprised PBMCs. The TCR comes from a male donor in good health and CMV-seronegative. CDR3 in DNA: TGTGCCAGCAGGGGGCATGGCTACACCTTC. Amino acid sequence: CASRGHGYTF.